A selection of T cell receptor beta chains follows, all from one sample in a study of OX40 agonist ivuxolimab in advanced cancers. Repertoires were generated with immunoSEQ multiplex PCR, while TCRdb's copy carries only in-frame clones and drops some. The repertoire includes approximately 32,000 clones, over 85% of them detected once, and roughly 9.1% sits in the top ten. Sequencing used CD4+ or CD8+ T cells sorted from blood, obtained in a trial of the OX40 agonist ivuxolimab. The receptors come from an adult with an advanced solid tumor such as melanoma, head and neck, liver or kidney cancer. Each CDR3 is given with its conserved first and last residue. The order of the fields is CDR3 protein, CDR3 DNA, J gene, clone size, D gene, V gene. D genes are given only for firm matches. The size field is filled for only some rows; it gives once, few, many or a size class.

CSVSGQNYGYTF	TGCAGCGTTTCGGGACAGAACTATGGCTACACCTTC	TRBJ1-2	-	TRBD1	TRBV29-1
CASSLDAGLGANVLTF	TGCGCCAGCAGCTTGGATGCGGGGCTAGGGGCCAACGTCCTGACTTTC	TRBJ2-6	-	-	TRBV5-1
CASTVTGGNQPQHF	TGTGCCAGCACCGTAACAGGGGGCAATCAGCCCCAGCATTTT	TRBJ1-5	-	TRBD1	TRBV6-1
CASSSHVGLAGAADTQYF	TGTGCCAGCAGCTCCCACGTAGGACTAGCGGGAGCTGCAGATACGCAGTATTTT	TRBJ2-3	once	TRBD2	TRBV11-2
CASSLRDLLSSNQPQHF	TGTGCCAGCAGTCTGAGGGACCTCTTAAGCAGCAATCAGCCCCAGCATTTT	TRBJ1-5	-	-	TRBV28
CASSSGPASSAYEQYF	TGCGCCAGCAGCTCCGGCCCCGCTAGCAGCGCCTACGAGCAGTACTTC	TRBJ2-7	-	-	TRBV4-3
CASSLSLAGAYSEQYF	TGTGCCAGCAGCTTAAGCCTAGCGGGAGCATACTCCGAGCAGTACTTC	TRBJ2-7	-	TRBD2	TRBV7-9
CASSPFPAGGNYEQYF	TGTGCCAGCAGTCCCTTCCCAGCGGGAGGGAACTACGAGCAGTACTTC	TRBJ2-7	once	TRBD2	TRBV6-6
CASRSPGRGSIEQYF	TGTGCCAGCAGATCGCCAGGGAGGGGCTCAATCGAGCAGTACTTC	TRBJ2-7	-	TRBD2	TRBV11-2
CASSYAGQGTDTQYF	TGTGCCAGCAGTTACGCTGGACAGGGCACAGATACGCAGTATTTT	TRBJ2-3	-	TRBD1	TRBV6-5
CASSGAGQGADTQYF	TGTGCCAGCAGTGGGGCAGGACAGGGCGCAGATACGCAGTATTTT	TRBJ2-3	-	TRBD1	TRBV2
CASSDRDRGREKLFF	TGTGCCAGCAGTGACCGGGACAGGGGTAGGGAAAAACTGTTTTTT	TRBJ1-4	-	TRBD1	TRBV6-4
CASSIGTNNEQFF	TGTGCCAGCAGCATCGGGACTAACAATGAGCAGTTCTTC	TRBJ2-1	-	TRBD2	TRBV7-3
CASSEFEQGAREKLFF	TGTGCCAGCAGTGAATTCGAACAGGGGGCTCGGGAAAAACTGTTTTTT	TRBJ1-4	-	TRBD1	TRBV6-1
CASSFDGVGETQYF	TGTGCCAGCAGTTTCGACGGAGTGGGAGAGACCCAGTACTTC	TRBJ2-5	-	-	TRBV27
CAWNRQGGGEKLFF	TGTGCCTGGAATAGACAGGGGGGGGGCGAAAAACTGTTTTTT	TRBJ1-4	once	TRBD1	TRBV30
CASSPGGDSNQPQHF	TGTGCCAGCAGTCCCGGGGGTGATAGCAATCAGCCCCAGCATTTT	TRBJ1-5	-	-	TRBV27
CASSLAPQGSQPQHF	TGTGCCAGCAGCTTGGCCCCCCAGGGAAGTCAGCCCCAGCATTTT	TRBJ1-5	-	-	TRBV5-8
CASSFSGQETQYF	TGTGCCAGCAGTTTTAGCGGTCAAGAGACCCAGTACTTC	TRBJ2-5	-	-	TRBV7-3
CASSPRQENTEAFF	TGTGCCAGCAGCCCCCGACAGGAAAACACTGAAGCTTTCTTT	TRBJ1-1	-	-	TRBV11-3
CASSRTSVTGELFF	TGTGCCAGCAGTCGGACTAGCGTCACCGGGGAGCTGTTTTTT	TRBJ2-2	-	TRBD2	TRBV7-2
CSATISYTQYF	TGCAGTGCTACGATTAGCTATACGCAGTATTTT	TRBJ2-3	once	-	TRBV20-1
CASSQDWSGRAPTQYF	TGCGCCAGCAGCCAAGATTGGAGCGGGAGGGCGCCTACGCAGTATTTT	TRBJ2-3	-	TRBD2	TRBV4-3
CASSPSRQMNTEAFF	TGTGCCAGCAGCCCATCCCGGCAAATGAACACTGAAGCTTTCTTT	TRBJ1-1	once	-	TRBV5-8
CASRNPGRGYEQYF	TGTGCCAGCAGGAACCCGGGGAGGGGCTACGAGCAGTACTTC	TRBJ2-7	-	TRBD2	TRBV7-2
CASSLAGVHEQFF	TGCGCCAGCAGCTTGGCCGGGGTACATGAGCAGTTCTTC	TRBJ2-1	-	-	TRBV5-1
CATHGYGYTF	TGTGCCACCCACGGGTATGGCTACACCTTC	TRBJ1-2	-	-	TRBV27
CASSQDASSYEQYF	TGCGCCAGCAGTCAGGACGCAAGCTCCTACGAGCAGTACTTC	TRBJ2-7	-	-	TRBV5-1